This TCR beta chain was sequenced during a study of blood T cell repertoires in COVID-19 (dated by TCRdb to between 2020 and 2021). A note on the overall study: Samples covering the acute and convalescent phases of COVID-19 were provided by collaborators in the United States, Italy and Spain. Where HLA class I and class II types were available, the types were taken from metadata supplied by the sample provider, not from assay-based typing. The sample metadata nearly always contained a de-identified subject ID, COVID-19 status, age in years and sex. The prospective study material was composed of cDNA or gDNA derived from T cells, B-cell-depleted T cells, or PBMCs. Deeply sampled blood TCRbeta repertoires from subjects exposed to, actively infected with, or recovered from COVID-19 were included in the dataset. The repertoires were made available in a free public database intended to serve as a resource for research on the immune response to SARS-CoV-2. The samples were drawn from two sources: the first 160 participants of the ongoing ImmuneRACE study, and 1,000 to 1,500 subjects contributed by 6 global collaborators.

Here is what the overall study found, with its caveats: The quantity of clinical and demographic metadata differed by source and by participant and was supplied without curation.

TCRbeta CDR3 regions were amplified from genomic DNA using the immunoSEQ Assay, a bias-controlled multiplex PCR. In the paper's pipeline: Within the assay, amplification of reference gene primers was used to estimate how many nucleated cells each sample contained. To quantify the absolute abundance of each unique TCRbeta CDR3 rearrangement, sequence reads were collapsed and filtered. Productive Simpson clonality was computed per sample as the square root of Simpson's diversity index over productive rearrangements. TCRdb re-hosts the immuneACCESS table, in-frame sequences only. Its copies lack some clones; in the studies checked, an unresolved V gene accounts for under half of them, and the cause for the rest is not known. V and J calls and clone size follow that table, whereas D and trimming were derived from the DNA. This sample has roughly 49,000 clones in its table, and 65% to 85% of those were observed once. In total, the top ten clones hold approximately 16% of the sample.

V and J lose 6 bases and 3 bases, and a span of 19 bases separates them. Sequences SNHLY (CDR1) and FYNNEI (CDR2) are obtained from the germline V gene. The CDR3 numbers 16 residues from cysteine through phenylalanine. Just the 48-base CDR3 DNA is kept, in frame starting at base 1. The collaborating institutions used their own protocols to collect whole blood in K2EDTA tubes. For TCRbeta analysis, collaborators shipped samples in one of three forms: frozen whole blood, isolated PBMCs, or DNA extracted from either of those sample types. With respect to this clone: Which antigen it targets is not known. No much larger clone exists at a distance of one base, and base qualities are not known.

This TCR derives from a man aged 40-49 years with acute or convalescent COVID-19. The V and J genes are TRBV2 and TRBJ2-3, and possibly TRBD1, on 6 matching bases. Sequencing input: peripheral blood. The DNA sequence reads TGTGCCAGCAGGCAGTCCCCGGGACAAGTAACAGATACGCAGTATTTT. Translated, this gives CASRQSPGQVTDTQYF. Supplemented by the reference TRBV2 and TRBJ2-3 proteins around the CDR3, the complete variable domain is EPEVTQTPSHQVTQMGQEVILRCVPISNHLYFYWYRQILGQKVEFLVSFYNNEISEKSEIFDDQFSVERPDGSNFTLKIRSTKLEDSAMYFCASRQSPGQVTDTQYFGPGTRLTVL.